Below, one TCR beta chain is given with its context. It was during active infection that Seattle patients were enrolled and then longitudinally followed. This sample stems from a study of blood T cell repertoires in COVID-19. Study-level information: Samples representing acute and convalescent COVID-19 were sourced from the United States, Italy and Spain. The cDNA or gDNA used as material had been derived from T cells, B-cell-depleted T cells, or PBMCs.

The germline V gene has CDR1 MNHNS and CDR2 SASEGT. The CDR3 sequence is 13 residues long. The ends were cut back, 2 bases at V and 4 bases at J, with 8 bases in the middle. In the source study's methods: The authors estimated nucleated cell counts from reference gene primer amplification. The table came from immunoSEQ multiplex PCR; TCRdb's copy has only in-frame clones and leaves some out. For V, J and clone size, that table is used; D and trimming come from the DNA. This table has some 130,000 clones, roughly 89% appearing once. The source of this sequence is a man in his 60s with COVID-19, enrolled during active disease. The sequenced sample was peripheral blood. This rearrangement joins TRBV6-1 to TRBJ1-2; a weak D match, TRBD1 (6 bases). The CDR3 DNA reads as TGTGCCAGCAGTGAACAGGGGTCCTATGGCTACACCTTC. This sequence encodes CASSEQGSYGYTF.